This T cell receptor (beta chain) originates from a study of vaccination and CD4 T cells after COVID-19. Germline V gene sequence: CDR1 SGHRS, CDR2 YFSETQ. The CDR3 is 13 amino acids. V lost 3 bases to trimming and J lost 8 bases, with 9 bases between them. With respect to this clonotype: Antigen unknown.

The treatment denotes: roughly nine-day PBMC culture with coronavirus spike peptide pools or control peptides (ViraFEST assay). The Oncomine TCR Beta short-read assay sequenced DNA from cultured CD4+ T cells. TCRdb used MiXCR to reprocess the PCR reads, holding one entry per CDR3 protein. Of roughly 13,000 distinct CDR3 sequences in the sample, over 50% are singletons; the top ten hold over 8%. The material sequenced was CD4+ T cells from blood, cultured in vitro. This TCR was recovered from a human donor who had recovered from COVID-19. This rearrangement joins TRBV5-1 to TRBJ1-6; no clear D gene. The CDR3 here is CASSSLRYSPLHF. CDR3 coding DNA: TGCGCCAGCAGCTCCCTAAGGTATTCACCCCTCCACTTT.